A single sample is the source of the 22 T cell receptor beta chains below, sequenced in a study of monozygotic twins with inflammatory bowel disease. From its re-call of the 5' RACE reads, TCRdb lists each CDR3 protein once, without DNA. This table lists a few hundred thousand distinct CDR3 sequences. Sequencing used blood. The receptors derive from a human donor with ulcerative colitis or Crohn's disease, or a healthy co-twin of an affected twin (not recorded which).

The chain carries TRBV4-1 and TRBJ2-7; with no DNA, the TCRdb D assignment of TRBD2 cannot be verified. This CDR3 has 15 amino acids. Germline V lookup: CDR1 MGHRA, CDR2 YSYEKL. CDR3: CASSQRDLTTYEQYF.

The chain has TRBV19 and TRBJ1-5; TCRdb selects TRBD1, and the lack of DNA leaves this call unchecked. The CDR3 spans 17 residues. The germline V gene has CDR1 LNHDA and CDR2 SQIVND (reference sequence). CDR3 sequence reads: CATKGQGAYVSNQPQHF.

The chain employs TRBV20-1 and TRBJ2-3; as DNA is missing, the TRBD1 call by TCRdb cannot be tested. This CDR3 is built from 15 residues. Germline assignment: CDR1 DFQATT and CDR2 SNEGSKA (reference sequence). The CDR3 spells CSARAGYPSTDTQYF.

CDR3: CASSEPGAYNEQFF. The V and J genes are TRBV12-3 or TRBV12-4 and TRBJ2-1; TCRdb names TRBD1, which stays unverified in the absence of DNA. The CDR3 loop spans 14 amino acids.

The chain has TRBV29-1 and TRBJ2-7. Germline CDR1 is SQVTM and CDR2 is ANQGSEA. The CDR3 runs to 13 residues. The CDR3 reads CSVGLNDRYEQYF.

V and J are TRBV6-5 and TRBJ2-7; the TCRdb call, TRBD1, lacks DNA for checking. The CDR3 runs to 16 residues. CDR1 and CDR2 (germline): MNHEY, SVGAGI. The CDR3: CASSYATGAAPYEQYF.

The V and J genes are TRBV20-1 and TRBJ1-1. Germline V gives CDR1 DFQATT, CDR2 SNEGSKA (reference sequence). There are 12 residues in the CDR3. CDR3 in amino acids: CSATPEHTEAFF.

The chain uses TRBV5-1 and TRBJ2-1; TCRdb designates TRBD1, a call that cannot be tested without DNA. Germline V gives CDR1 SGHRS, CDR2 YFSETQ. The CDR3 has 15 amino acids. The chain's CDR3 is CASSLEGTPIGEQFF.

The rearrangement joins TRBV12-3 or TRBV12-4 to TRBJ2-7; lacking DNA, the TRBD1 call made by TCRdb goes unchecked. The CDR3 has 14 amino acids. CDR3 protein: CASSPQTGYYEQYF.

The V and J genes are TRBV30 and TRBJ1-6; with no DNA, the TCRdb D assignment of TRBD1 cannot be verified. The CDR3 loop spans 13 amino acids. Germline lookup yields CDR1 GTSNPN and CDR2 SVGIG (reference sequence). The CDR3 spells CASHPRQRGPLHF.

V usage is TRBV12-3 or TRBV12-4 and J usage is TRBJ2-7; TCRdb names TRBD1, which stays unverified in the absence of DNA. The CDR3 covers 14 residues. The chain's CDR3 is CASRYRGTYYEQYF.

The rearrangement links TRBV7-2 to TRBJ1-6; TCRdb reports TRBD1, a call that lacks DNA to check it against. This CDR3 has 16 residues. Germline V gene sequence: CDR1 SGHTA, CDR2 FQGNSA. The CDR3 sequence is CASSLNHRGLNSPLHF.

V gene TRBV6-5 combines with J gene TRBJ2-3; TCRdb designates TRBD1, a call that cannot be tested without DNA. The germline V gene encodes CDR1 MNHEY and CDR2 SVGAGI. The CDR3 contains 16 residues. CDR3 sequence reads: CASSYGIKGAADTQYF.

The rearrangement links TRBV12-3 or TRBV12-4 to TRBJ2-1; there is no DNA to check the TCRdb D call of TRBD1. This CDR3 has 17 amino acids. The CDR3 region is CASSSLWGRGSDNEQFF.

CDR3 in amino acids: CASSLRTSGGAGDTQYF. The rearrangement uses TRBV4-2 and TRBJ2-3; the TRBD2 assignment by TCRdb is unverifiable without DNA. Germline V CDR1 and CDR2: LGHNA, YNFKEQ. There are 17 residues in the CDR3.

This chain uses TRBV7-2 with TRBJ1-2. The V gene's germline CDR1 is SGHTA and CDR2 FQGNSA. The CDR3 has 12 amino acids. CDR3: CASSLPSGGYTF.

The CDR3: CASSYPRLGGLRNTEAFF. The V gene is TRBV6-5, the J gene TRBJ1-1; TCRdb outputs TRBD1, but without DNA this stays unchecked. The CDR3 totals 18 residues. Germline V gene data show CDR1 as MNHEY and CDR2 as SVGAGI.

This rearrangement joins TRBV6-5 to TRBJ2-3; the D gene TCRdb calls, TRBD1, cannot be checked with no DNA. Germline V gene lookup returns CDR1 MNHEY and CDR2 SVGAGI. CDR3 length: 15 residues. CDR3 sequence reads: CASSYPQGAVDTQYF.

V gene TRBV7-3 combines with J gene TRBJ2-6; TCRdb's D call of TRBD1 is untestable without DNA. There are 19 residues in the CDR3. The germline V gene encodes CDR1 SGHTA and CDR2 FQGTGA. The CDR3: CASSFWTGAMLPGANVLTF.

V gene TRBV5-1 combines with J gene TRBJ2-5; TCRdb's assignment of TRBD2 cannot be checked, as there is no DNA. The CDR3 extends over 17 amino acids. Germline V gene data show CDR1 as SGHRS and CDR2 as YFSETQ. The CDR3 here is CASSYGEGHGTGETQYF. The complete variable domain, with remaining parts taken from reference TRBV5-1 and TRBJ2-5, reads KAGVTQTPRYLIKTRGQQVTLSCSPISGHRSVSWYQQTPGQGLQFLFEYFSETQRNKGNFPGRFSGRQFSNSRSEMNVSTLELGDSALYLCASSYGEGHGTGETQYFGPGTRLLVL.

The V and J genes are TRBV7-2 and TRBJ2-7; TCRdb selects TRBD1, and the lack of DNA leaves this call unchecked. Germline assignment: CDR1 SGHTA and CDR2 FQGNSA. There are 13 residues in the CDR3. Here the CDR3 reads CASSLGDPYEQYF.

The chain recombines TRBV4-3 with TRBJ1-6; TCRdb picks TRBD1, but there is no DNA to check that call. Germline V gene data show CDR1 as LGHNA and CDR2 as YSLEER. The CDR3 runs 16 residues. The CDR3 reads CASSQDWDRHNSPLHF.